This T cell receptor (beta chain) was observed in a study of T cell responses to AZD1222 COVID-19 vaccine. Across the study: Pooled together were second doses at about 4 or about 12 weeks.

The table came from immunoSEQ multiplex PCR; TCRdb's copy has only in-frame clones and leaves some out. The data show over 85,000 clones, with approximately 85% seen just once and approximately 5% held by the top ten. Study-wide results and caveats: At study baseline, merely several AZD1222 recipients were seropositive. Regions left unmutated in variants are reportedly the target of nearly half of spike-specific TCRs.

As to this clone: Its antigen is undetermined.

V lost 3 bases, J lost 7 bases, and 10 bases stayed unmatched. Germline loops: CDR1 WSHSY, CDR2 SAAADI. This CDR3 contains 16 residues. The V call is TRBV10-2, the J call TRBJ1-4, with 8 bases identical to TRBD1. The sequence came from an adult in good health. The specimen was peripheral blood, collected on day 0 of AZD1222 vaccination. In DNA, the CDR3 is TGCGCCAGCAGTGACCCCGCTACAGGGGGTGGTGAAAAACTGTTTTTT. Translating it yields CASSDPATGGGEKLFF.